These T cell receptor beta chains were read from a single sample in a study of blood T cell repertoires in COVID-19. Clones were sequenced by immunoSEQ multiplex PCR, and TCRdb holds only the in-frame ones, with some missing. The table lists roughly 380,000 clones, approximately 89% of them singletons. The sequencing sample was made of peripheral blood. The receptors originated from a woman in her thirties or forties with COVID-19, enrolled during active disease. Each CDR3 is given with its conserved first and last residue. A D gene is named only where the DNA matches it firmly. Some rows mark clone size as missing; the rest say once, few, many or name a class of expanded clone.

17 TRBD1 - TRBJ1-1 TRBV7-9 TGTGCCAGCAGCTCCGGACAGGGGGCCTCAGGGAACACTGAAGCTTTCTTT CASSSGQGASGNTEAFF
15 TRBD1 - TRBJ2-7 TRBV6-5 TGTGCCAGCAGTATCAACACAGGGGGCGTTGGCGAGCAGTACTTC CASSINTGGVGEQYF
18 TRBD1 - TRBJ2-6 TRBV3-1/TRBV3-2 TGTGCCAGCAGCCAACCGCAGACAGGGCGAAATGGGGCCAACGTCCTGACTTTC CASSQPQTGRNGANVLTF
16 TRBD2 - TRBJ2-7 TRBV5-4 TGTGCCAGCAGCCCAAATTTAGCGGGATCAACTTACGAGCAGTACTTC CASSPNLAGSTYEQYF
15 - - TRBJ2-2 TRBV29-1 TGCAGCGTTGATGTGCGGGGGCGAGGGACCGGGGAGCTGTTTTTT CSVDVRGRGTGELFF
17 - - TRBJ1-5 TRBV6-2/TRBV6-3 TGTGCCAGCAGTTACTCACTCGACAGGTCTAGCAATCAGCCCCAGCATTTT CASSYSLDRSSNQPQHF
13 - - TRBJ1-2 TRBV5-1 TGCGCCAGCAGCTTGGCCCCGTTGGAGAAGTCCTACTTC CASSLAPLEKSYF
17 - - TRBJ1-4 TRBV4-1 TGCGCCAGCAGCCAAGGGGAAGGGAGTGACGTTAATGAAAAACTGTTTTTT CASSQGEGSDVNEKLFF
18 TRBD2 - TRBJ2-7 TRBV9 TGTGCCAGCAGCTTGGGACTAGCGGGAGACCCTCCAGTGTACGAGCAGTACTTC CASSLGLAGDPPVYEQYF
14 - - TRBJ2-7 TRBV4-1 TGCGCCAGCAGCCAATCTCCAGCGATCGACGAGCAGTACTTC CASSQSPAIDEQYF
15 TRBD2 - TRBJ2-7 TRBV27 TGTGCCAGCAGGCCACTAGCGGGGAGAACCTACGAGCAGTACTTC CASRPLAGRTYEQYF
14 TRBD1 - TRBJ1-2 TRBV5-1 TGCGCCAGCAGCTTGGTTGCACAGGGGGACGGCTACACCTTC CASSLVAQGDGYTF
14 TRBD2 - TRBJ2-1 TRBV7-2 TGTGCCAGCAGCTCAAGGACTAGCGGCGGTGAGCAGTTCTTC CASSSRTSGGEQFF
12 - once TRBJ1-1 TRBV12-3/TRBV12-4 TGTGCCAGCAGTTTAGCCGGGACAGAAGCTTTCTTT CASSLAGTEAFF
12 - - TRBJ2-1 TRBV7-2 TGTGCCAGCAGCTTAGACAAAAATGAGCAGTTCTTC CASSLDKNEQFF
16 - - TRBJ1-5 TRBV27 TGTGCCAGCAACCCCCACGCGCTGTCGAGCAATCAGCCCCAGCATTTT CASNPHALSSNQPQHF
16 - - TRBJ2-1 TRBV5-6 TGTGCCAGCAGCAGCTGGGGGGGCAGCTCCTACAATGAGCAGTTCTTC CASSSWGGSSYNEQFF
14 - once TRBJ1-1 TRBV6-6 TGTGCCAGCAGTCCCCGGGCGGGGGCCACTGAAGCTTTCTTT CASSPRAGATEAFF
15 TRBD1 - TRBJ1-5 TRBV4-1 TGCGCCAGCAGCCAAGGAGGGGGCCGATATCAGCCCCAGCATTTT CASSQGGGRYQPQHF
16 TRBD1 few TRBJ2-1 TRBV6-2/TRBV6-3 TGTGCCAGCAGTTACCCCCGGACAGGGTGGGACAATGAGCAGTTCTTC CASSYPRTGWDNEQFF
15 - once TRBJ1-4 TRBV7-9 TGTGCCAGCAGCTTAGCTGAGGGTACTAATGAAAAACTGTTTTTT CASSLAEGTNEKLFF
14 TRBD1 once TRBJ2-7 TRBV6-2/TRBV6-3 TGTGCCAGCAGTGTCCTACAGGGGGTAGGCGAGCAGTACTTC CASSVLQGVGEQYF
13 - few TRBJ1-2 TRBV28 TGTGCCAGCAGCTCCGGTACTAACTATGGCTACACCTTC CASSSGTNYGYTF
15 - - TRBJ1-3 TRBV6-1 TGTGCCAGCAGTGAATTACACGGGGCTGGAAACACCATATATTTT CASSELHGAGNTIYF
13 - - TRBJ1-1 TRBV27 TGTGCCAGCAGTCTTCCGGGGAACACTGAAGCTTTCTTT CASSLPGNTEAFF
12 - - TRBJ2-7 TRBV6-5 TGTGCCAGCAGACGGGACAACTACGAGCAGTACTTC CASRRDNYEQYF
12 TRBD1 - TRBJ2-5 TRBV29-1 TGCAGCGTCCAGGGGGACAGGGAGACCCAGTACTTC CSVQGDRETQYF
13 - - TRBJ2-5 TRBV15 TGTGCCACCAGCACTGAGCGGTCGGAGACCCAGTACTTC CATSTERSETQYF
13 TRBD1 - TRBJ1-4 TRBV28 TGTGCCAGCAGTTCGACAGGGGAAGAAAAACTGTTTTTT CASSSTGEEKLFF
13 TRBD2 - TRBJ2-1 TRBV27 TGTGCCAGCAGTTTAAGGGAGGGGAATGAGCAGTTCTTC CASSLREGNEQFF
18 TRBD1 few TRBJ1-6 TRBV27 TGTGCCAGCAGTTTATCGCCCACAGGAACAGGGGATAATTCACCCCTCCACTTT CASSLSPTGTGDNSPLHF
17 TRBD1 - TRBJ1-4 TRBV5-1 TGCGCCAGCAGCTTCGGGACAGGGGGCGCGGCCGGTGAAAAACTGTTTTTT CASSFGTGGAAGEKLFF
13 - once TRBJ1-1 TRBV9 TGTGCCAGCAGCGTCACGGGGAACACTGAAGCTTTCTTT CASSVTGNTEAFF
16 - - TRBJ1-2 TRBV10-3 TGTGCCATCAGTGAGTCCCACGGGGGGGAGGACTATGGCTACACCTTC CAISESHGGEDYGYTF
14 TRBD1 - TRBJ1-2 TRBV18 TGTGCCAGCTCATTGACAGGGGGAAACTATGGCTACACCTTC CASSLTGGNYGYTF
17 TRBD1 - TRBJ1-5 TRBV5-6 TGTGCCAGCAGCTTGGCCGGGGCAGGGGGTTACAATCAGCCCCAGCATTTT CASSLAGAGGYNQPQHF
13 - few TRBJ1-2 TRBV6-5 TGTGCCAGCACTAAAGGAACAGCCGGCGGCTACACCTTC CASTKGTAGGYTF
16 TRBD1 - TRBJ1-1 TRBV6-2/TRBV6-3 TGTGCCAGCAGTTTCAACCGGGACAGGATGAACACTGAAGCTTTCTTT CASSFNRDRMNTEAFF
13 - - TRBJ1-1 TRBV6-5 TGTGCCACCTATATTGGACAGAACACTGAAGCTTTCTTT CATYIGQNTEAFF
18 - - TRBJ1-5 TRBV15 TGTGCCACCAGCAGAGATAGGGGAGGGACCTATAGCAATCAGCCCCAGCATTTT CATSRDRGGTYSNQPQHF
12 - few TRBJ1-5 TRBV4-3 TGCGCCAGCAGCCAAGAAGGCGGGCCCCAGCATTTT CASSQEGGPQHF
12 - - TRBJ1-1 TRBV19 TGTGCCAGTAGTGTCACAAACACTGAAGCTTTCTTT CASSVTNTEAFF
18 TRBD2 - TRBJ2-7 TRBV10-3 TGTGCCATCAGTGAGTCGTTATTCAATCGGGGGGGCCTCTACGAGCAGTACTTC CAISESLFNRGGLYEQYF
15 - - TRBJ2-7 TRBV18 TGTGCCAGCTCACCACGTCTATCCAACTCCTACGAGCAGTACTTC CASSPRLSNSYEQYF
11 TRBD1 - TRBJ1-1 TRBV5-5 TGTGCCAGCAGCAGGGGGCCTGAAGCTTTCTTT CASSRGPEAFF
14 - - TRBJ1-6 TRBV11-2 TGTGCCAGCAGTATCACAGGCGAGAATTCACCCCTCCACTTT CASSITGENSPLHF
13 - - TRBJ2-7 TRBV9 TGTGCCAGCAGCGAGCCCCAGGGTATGGAGCAGTACTTC CASSEPQGMEQYF